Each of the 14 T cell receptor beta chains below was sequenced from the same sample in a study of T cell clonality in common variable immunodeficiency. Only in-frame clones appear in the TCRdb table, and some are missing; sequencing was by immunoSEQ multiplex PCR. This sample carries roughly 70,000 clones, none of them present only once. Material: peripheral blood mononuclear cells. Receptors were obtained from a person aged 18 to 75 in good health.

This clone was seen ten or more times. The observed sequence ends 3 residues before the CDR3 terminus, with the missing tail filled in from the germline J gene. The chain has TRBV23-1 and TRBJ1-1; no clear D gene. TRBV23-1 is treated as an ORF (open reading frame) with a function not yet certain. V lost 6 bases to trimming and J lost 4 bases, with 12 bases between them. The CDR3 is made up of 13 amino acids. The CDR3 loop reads CASSPRRFTEAFF. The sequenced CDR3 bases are TGCGCCAGCAGCCCTAGAAGGTTCACTGAA.

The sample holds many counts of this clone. CDR3 in amino acids: CASAGTSVSYEQYF. The CDR3 DNA, read in part, is TGTGCCAGCGCCGGGACTAGCGTTTCCTACGAG. The chain links TRBV2 to TRBJ2-7, with 10 bases aligning to TRBD2. The read ends 3 residues before the CDR3 terminus; that terminus is restored from the germline J gene. J gave up 1 base and V 8 bases, and 5 bases lay outside the gene matches. Germline lookup yields CDR1 SNHLY and CDR2 FYNNEI. The CDR3 runs to 14 residues.

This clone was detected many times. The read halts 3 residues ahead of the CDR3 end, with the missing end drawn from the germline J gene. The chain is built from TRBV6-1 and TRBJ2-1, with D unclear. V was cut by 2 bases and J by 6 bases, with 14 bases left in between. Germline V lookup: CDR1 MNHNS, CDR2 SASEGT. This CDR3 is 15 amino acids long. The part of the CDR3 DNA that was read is TGTGCCAGCAGTGAATGGTCCATTCCGGGCAATGAG. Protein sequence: CASSEWSIPGNE. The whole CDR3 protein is CASSEWSIPGNEQFF.

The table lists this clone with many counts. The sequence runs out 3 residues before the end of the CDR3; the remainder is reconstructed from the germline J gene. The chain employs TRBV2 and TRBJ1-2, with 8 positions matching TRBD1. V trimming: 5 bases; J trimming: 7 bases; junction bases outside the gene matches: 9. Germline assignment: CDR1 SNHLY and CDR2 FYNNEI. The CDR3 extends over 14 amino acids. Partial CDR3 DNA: TGTGCCAGCAGTCCTGGACAGGGCGACGGTGGC. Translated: CASSPGQGDGG. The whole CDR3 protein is CASSPGQGDGGYTF.

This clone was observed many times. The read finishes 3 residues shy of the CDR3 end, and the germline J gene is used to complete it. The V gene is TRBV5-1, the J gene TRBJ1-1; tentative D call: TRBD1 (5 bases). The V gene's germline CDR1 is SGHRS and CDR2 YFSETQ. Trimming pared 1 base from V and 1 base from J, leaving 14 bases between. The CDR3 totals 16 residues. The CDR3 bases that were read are TGCGCCAGCAGCTTGAGAGGGGCGGAAAAGAACACTGAA. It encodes CASSLRGAEKNTE. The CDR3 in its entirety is CASSLRGAEKNTEAFF.

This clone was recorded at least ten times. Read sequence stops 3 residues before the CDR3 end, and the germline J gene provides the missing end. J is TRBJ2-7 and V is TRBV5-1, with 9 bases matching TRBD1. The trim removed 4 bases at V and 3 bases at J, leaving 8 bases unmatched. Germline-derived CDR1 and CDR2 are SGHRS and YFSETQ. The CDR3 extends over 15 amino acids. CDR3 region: CASSTSPGQGYEQYF. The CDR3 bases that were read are TGCGCCAGCAGCACAAGCCCGGGACAGGGCTACGAG.

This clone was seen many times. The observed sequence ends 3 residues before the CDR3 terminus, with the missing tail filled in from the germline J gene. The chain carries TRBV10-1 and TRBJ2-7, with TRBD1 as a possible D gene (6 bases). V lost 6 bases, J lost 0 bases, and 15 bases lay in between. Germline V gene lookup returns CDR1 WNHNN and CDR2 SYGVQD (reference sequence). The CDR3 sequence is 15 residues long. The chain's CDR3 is CASRVDRHLSYEQYF. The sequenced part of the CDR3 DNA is TGCGCCAGCAGGGTGGACAGACACCTCTCCTACGAG.

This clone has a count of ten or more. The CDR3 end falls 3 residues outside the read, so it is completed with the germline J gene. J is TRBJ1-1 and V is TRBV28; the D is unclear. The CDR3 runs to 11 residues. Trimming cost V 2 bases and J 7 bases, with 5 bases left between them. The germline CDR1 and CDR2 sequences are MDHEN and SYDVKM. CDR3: CASSLNGEAFF. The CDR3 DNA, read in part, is TGTGCCAGCAGTTTAAACGGTGAA.

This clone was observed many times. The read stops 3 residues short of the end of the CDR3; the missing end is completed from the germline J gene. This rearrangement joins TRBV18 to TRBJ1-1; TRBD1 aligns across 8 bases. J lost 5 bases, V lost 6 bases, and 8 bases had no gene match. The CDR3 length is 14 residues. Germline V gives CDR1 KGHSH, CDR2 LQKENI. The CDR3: CASSPGQEGTEAFF. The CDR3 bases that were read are TGTGCCAGCTCCCCGGGACAGGAAGGAACTGAA.

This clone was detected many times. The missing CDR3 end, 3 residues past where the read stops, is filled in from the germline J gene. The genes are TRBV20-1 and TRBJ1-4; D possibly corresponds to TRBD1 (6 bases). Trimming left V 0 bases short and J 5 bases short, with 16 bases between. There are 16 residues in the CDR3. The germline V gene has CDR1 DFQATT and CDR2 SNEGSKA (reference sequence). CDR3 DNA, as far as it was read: TGCAGTGCTAGAGATAATACGGGGAGGGGGAATGAAAAA. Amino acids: CSARDNTGRGNEK. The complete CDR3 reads CSARDNTGRGNEKLFF.

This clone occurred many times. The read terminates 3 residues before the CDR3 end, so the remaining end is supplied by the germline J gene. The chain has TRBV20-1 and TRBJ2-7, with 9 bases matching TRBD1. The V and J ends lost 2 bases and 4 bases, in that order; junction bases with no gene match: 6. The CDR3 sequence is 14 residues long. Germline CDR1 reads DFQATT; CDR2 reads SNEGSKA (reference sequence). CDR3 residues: CSARSGTGLYEQYF. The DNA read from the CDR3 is TGCAGTGCTAGATCCGGGACAGGGCTTTACGAG.

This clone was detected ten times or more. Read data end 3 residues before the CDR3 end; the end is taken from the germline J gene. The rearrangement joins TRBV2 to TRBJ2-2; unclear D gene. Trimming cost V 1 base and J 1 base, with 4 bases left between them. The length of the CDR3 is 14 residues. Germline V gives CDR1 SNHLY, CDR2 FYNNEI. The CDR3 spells CASSEEQNTGELFF. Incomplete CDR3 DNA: TGTGCCAGCAGTGAAGAACAGAACACCGGGGAG.

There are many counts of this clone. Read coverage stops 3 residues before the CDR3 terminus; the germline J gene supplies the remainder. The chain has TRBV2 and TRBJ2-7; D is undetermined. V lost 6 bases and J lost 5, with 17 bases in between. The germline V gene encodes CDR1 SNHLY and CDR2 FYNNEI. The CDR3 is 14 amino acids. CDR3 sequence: CASRPTQIVNEQYF. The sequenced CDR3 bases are TGTGCCAGCAGGCCCACACAAATTGTCAACGAG.

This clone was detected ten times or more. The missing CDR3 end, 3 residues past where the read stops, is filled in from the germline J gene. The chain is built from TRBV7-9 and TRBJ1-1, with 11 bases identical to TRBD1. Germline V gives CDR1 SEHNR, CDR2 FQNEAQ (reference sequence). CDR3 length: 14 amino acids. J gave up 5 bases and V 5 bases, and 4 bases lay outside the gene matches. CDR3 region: CASSQGQGATEAFF. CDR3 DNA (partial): TGTGCCAGCAGCCAAGGACAGGGGGCTACTGAA.